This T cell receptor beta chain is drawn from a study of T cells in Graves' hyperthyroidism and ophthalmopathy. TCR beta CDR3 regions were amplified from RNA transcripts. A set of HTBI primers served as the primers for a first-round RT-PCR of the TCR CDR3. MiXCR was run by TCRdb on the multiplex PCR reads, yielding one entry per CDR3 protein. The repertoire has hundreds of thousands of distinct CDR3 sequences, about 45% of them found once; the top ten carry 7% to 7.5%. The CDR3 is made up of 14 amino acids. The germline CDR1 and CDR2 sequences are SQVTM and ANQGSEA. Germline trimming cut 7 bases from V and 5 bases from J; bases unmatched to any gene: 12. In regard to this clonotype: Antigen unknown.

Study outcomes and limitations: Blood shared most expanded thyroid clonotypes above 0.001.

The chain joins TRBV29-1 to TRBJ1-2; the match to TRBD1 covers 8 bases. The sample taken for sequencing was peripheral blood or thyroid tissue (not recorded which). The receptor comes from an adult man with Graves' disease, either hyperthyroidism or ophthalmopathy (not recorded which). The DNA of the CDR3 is TGCAGCGCCCAACCTCGGACAGGGACATATGGCTACACCTTC. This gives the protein CSAQPRTGTYGYTF.